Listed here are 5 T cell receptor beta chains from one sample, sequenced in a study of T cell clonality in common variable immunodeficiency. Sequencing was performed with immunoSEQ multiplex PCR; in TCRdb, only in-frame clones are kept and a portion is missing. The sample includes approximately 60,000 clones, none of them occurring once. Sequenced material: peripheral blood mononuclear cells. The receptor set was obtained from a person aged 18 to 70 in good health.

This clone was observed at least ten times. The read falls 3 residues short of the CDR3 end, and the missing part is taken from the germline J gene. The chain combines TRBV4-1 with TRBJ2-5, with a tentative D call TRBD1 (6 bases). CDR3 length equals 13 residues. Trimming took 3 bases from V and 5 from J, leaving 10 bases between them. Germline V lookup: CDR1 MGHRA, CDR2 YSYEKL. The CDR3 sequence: CASSQHRVETQYF. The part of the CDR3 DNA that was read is TGCGCCAGCAGCCAGCACAGGGTGGAGACC.

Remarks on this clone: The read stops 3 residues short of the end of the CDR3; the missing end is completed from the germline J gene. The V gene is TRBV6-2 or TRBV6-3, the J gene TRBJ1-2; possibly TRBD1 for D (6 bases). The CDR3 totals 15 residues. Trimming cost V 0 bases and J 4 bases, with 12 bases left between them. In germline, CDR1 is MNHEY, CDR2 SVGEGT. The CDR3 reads CASSYSRTELYGYTF. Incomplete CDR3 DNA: TGTGCCAGCAGTTACTCCCGGACAGAGCTCTATGGC.

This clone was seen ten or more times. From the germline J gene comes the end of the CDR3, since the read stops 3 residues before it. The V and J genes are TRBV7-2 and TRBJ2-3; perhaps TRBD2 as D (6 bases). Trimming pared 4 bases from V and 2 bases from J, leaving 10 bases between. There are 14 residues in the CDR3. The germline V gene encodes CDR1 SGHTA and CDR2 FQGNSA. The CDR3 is CASSSGLITDTQYF. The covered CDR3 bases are TGTGCCAGCAGCTCGGGACTGATCACAGATACG.

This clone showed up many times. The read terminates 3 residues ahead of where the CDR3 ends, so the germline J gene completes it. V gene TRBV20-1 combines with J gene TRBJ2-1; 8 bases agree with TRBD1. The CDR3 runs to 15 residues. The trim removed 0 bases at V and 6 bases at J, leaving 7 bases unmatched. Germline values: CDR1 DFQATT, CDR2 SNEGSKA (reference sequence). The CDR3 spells CSAREVDRVSNEQFF. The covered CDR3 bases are TGCAGTGCTAGAGAAGTGGACAGGGTCAGCAATGAG.

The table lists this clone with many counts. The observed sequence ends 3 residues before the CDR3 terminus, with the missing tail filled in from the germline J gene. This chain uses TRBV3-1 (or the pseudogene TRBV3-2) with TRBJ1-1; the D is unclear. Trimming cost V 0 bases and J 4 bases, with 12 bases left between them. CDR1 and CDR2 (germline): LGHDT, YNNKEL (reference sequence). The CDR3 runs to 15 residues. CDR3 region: CASSQDRLSGTEAFF. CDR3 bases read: TGTGCCAGCAGCCAAGATAGACTATCGGGCACTGAA.